Shown below are 15 T cell receptor beta chains from a single sample sequenced in a study of CD8 T cells in ankylosing spondylitis. General study findings and limits: Within ankylosing spondylitis blood, a TCR beta motif made up of roughly eight highly homologous variants appeared to be characteristic.

TCRdb analysed the 5' RACE reads with MiXCR anew, one entry per CDR3 protein. The sample yields 400,000 or so distinct CDR3 sequences, about 25% seen once. Antigens for these TCRs are unknown. Sequenced material: blood, either unsorted or a sorted T cell fraction (not recorded which). The receptors stem from a male donor with ankylosing spondylitis.

This clonotype was seen a handful of times. The chain is built from TRBV6-1 and TRBJ2-3; 8 bases fit TRBD2. CDR1 MNHNS and CDR2 SASEGT come from the germline V gene. After removal of 7 bases from V and 0 bases from J, the junction contained 3 bases not matched to a gene. This CDR3 contains 14 residues. The DNA for the CDR3 is TGTGCCAGCAAACCTAGCGGGAGCACAGATACGCAGTATTTT. It specifies CASKPSGSTDTQYF.

The rearrangement joins TRBV13 to TRBJ2-2; D gene unclear. CDR1 is PRHDT and CDR2 is FYEKMQ in the germline V gene (reference sequence). V was cut by 2 bases and J by 6 bases, with 4 bases left in between. The CDR3 totals 12 residues. The CDR3 DNA is TGTGCCAGCAGCTTAAAGGCCGGGGAGCTGTTTTTT. Translated: CASSLKAGELFF. Variable domain in full (rest from reference TRBV13 and TRBJ2-2): AAGVIQSPRHLIKEKRETATLKCYPIPRHDTVYWYQQGPGQDPQFLISFYEKMQSDKGSIPDRFSAQQFSDYHSELNMSSLELGDSALYFCASSLKAGELFFGEGSRLTVL.

The gene calls are TRBV7-9 and TRBJ1-2; 7 bases match TRBD1. The germline V gene encodes CDR1 SEHNR and CDR2 FQNEAQ (reference sequence). The CDR3 is made up of 15 amino acids. V gave up 1 base and J gave up 6 bases; unmatched junction bases: 8. The CDR3 region has the DNA TGTGCCAGCAGCTTAGTAGGGGGCCGTGGGGATGGCTACACCTTC. It is translated as CASSLVGGRGDGYTF.

This clonotype was seen a handful of times. The chain links TRBV2 to TRBJ2-3; D remains ambiguous. Germline V CDR1 and CDR2: SNHLY, FYNNEI. V lost 0 bases to trimming and J lost 0 bases, with 4 bases between them. The CDR3 is 14 residues long. The CDR3 protein is CASSEALSTDTQYF. In DNA, the CDR3 is TGTGCCAGCAGTGAAGCGCTTAGCACAGATACGCAGTATTTT.

This clonotype was observed a handful of times. The chain is built from TRBV7-2 and TRBJ1-5; D is unresolved. The CDR3 has 13 amino acids. V lost 6 bases and J lost 5, with 11 bases in between. The germline CDR1 and CDR2 sequences are SGHTA and FQGNSA. The DNA of the CDR3 is TGTGCCAGCAGGAAACAACAAGATCAGCCCCAGCATTTT. Protein sequence: CASRKQQDQPQHF.

This chain links TRBV2 with TRBJ2-3; 13 positions agree with TRBD2. CDR3 size: 16 residues. The germline V gene has CDR1 SNHLY and CDR2 FYNNEI. V shed 4 bases, J shed 5 bases, and the junction held 6 bases outside the gene matches. The CDR3 nucleotides are TGTGCCAGCAGTGTCCGACTAGCGGGAGGTGGAGATACGCAGTATTTT. The encoded protein is CASSVRLAGGGDTQYF.

This clonotype has a handful of counts. The chain carries TRBV20-1 and TRBJ1-2, with 7 bases aligning to TRBD1. The germline gives CDR1 DFQATT, CDR2 SNEGSKA (reference sequence). After removal of 4 bases from V and 7 bases from J, the junction contained 18 bases not matched to a gene. This CDR3 is built from 16 residues. In DNA form, the CDR3 reads TGCAGTGCTACGGCCGACAGGGAGGTTCCTTTCGGTGGCTACACCTTC. Its protein product is CSATADREVPFGGYTF.

V usage is TRBV12-3 or TRBV12-4 and J usage is TRBJ1-5, with TRBD1 matching 7 bases. The CDR3 sequence is 18 residues long. V lost 1 base to trimming and J lost 1 base; unmatched junction nucleotides: 10. CDR3 DNA sequence: TGTGCCAGCAGTTTAGGGGGACAGTTAAGACTGAGCAATCAGCCCCAGCATTTT. This gives the protein CASSLGGQLRLSNQPQHF.

This clonotype came up once. The rearrangement links TRBV20-1 to TRBJ2-7, with D possibly being TRBD2 (6 bases). The V end was cut by 6 bases, the J end by 6 bases, with 18 bases between. The CDR3 has 13 residues. Germline V gene data show CDR1 as DFQATT and CDR2 as SNEGSKA (reference sequence). CDR3 sequence: CSATPGTPPEQYF. The DNA of the CDR3 is TGCAGTGCCACCCCTGGGACTCCCCCCGAGCAGTACTTC.

The chain has TRBV20-1 and TRBJ2-2; 7 bases fit TRBD1. Germline V lookup: CDR1 DFQATT, CDR2 SNEGSKA (reference sequence). This CDR3 has 14 residues. Germline trimming cut 5 bases from V and 0 bases from J; bases unmatched to any gene: 3. The CDR3 protein is CSAQGDPNTGELFF. Written as DNA, the CDR3 is TGCAGTGCTCAGGGGGACCCGAACACCGGGGAGCTGTTTTTT.

J is TRBJ2-2 and V is TRBV6-1, with TRBD1 identical over 10 bases. The CDR3 spans 16 residues. V lost 6 bases and J lost 7; bases outside the gene matches: 11. CDR1 and CDR2 from the germline V gene are MNHNS and SASEGT. CDR3 nucleotide sequence: TGTGCCAGCAGCCCGGGACAGGGGAAGGTTGGCGGGGAGCTGTTTTTT. Protein product: CASSPGQGKVGGELFF.

This clonotype was observed a few times. CDR3 nucleotide sequence: TGCAGCACACGACAGGACCTGAACACTGAAGCTTTCTTT. Protein sequence: CSTRQDLNTEAFF. The V call is TRBV29-1, the J call TRBJ1-1; perhaps TRBD1 as D (6 bases). CDR1 SQVTM and CDR2 ANQGSEA come from the germline V gene. This CDR3 comprises 13 residues. V dropped 8 bases and J dropped 0 bases, with 13 bases sitting between them.

This chain joins TRBV5-1 and TRBJ2-7; 7 bases fit TRBD2. The CDR3 spans 18 residues. Germline assignment: CDR1 SGHRS and CDR2 YFSETQ. V gave up 7 bases and J gave up 3 bases; unmatched junction bases: 22. CDR3 amino acids: CASPSGTIDGRPSYEQYV. The CDR3 region has the DNA TGCGCCAGCCCATCCGGGACTATAGACGGACGCCCGAGCTACGAGCAGTACGTC.

This clonotype was seen only a few times. The chain carries TRBV7-2 and TRBJ2-2, with 11 nucleotides matching TRBD1. The junction had 8 bases not matched to a gene; V was cut back by 5 bases and J by 6 bases. This CDR3 has 16 amino acids. In germline, CDR1 is SGHTA, CDR2 FQGNSA. This CDR3 is CASSTRTGGSPGELFF. Written as DNA, the CDR3 is TGTGCCAGCAGCACCCGGACAGGGGGCTCCCCCGGGGAGCTGTTTTTT.

The chain has TRBV7-9 and TRBJ1-1, with D possibly TRBD1 on 5 matching bases. Germline-derived CDR1 and CDR2 are SEHNR and FQNEAQ (reference sequence). The CDR3 contains 15 residues. V lost 7 bases, J lost 0 bases, and 15 bases lay in between. The CDR3 nucleotides are TGTGCCAGCACCTTCGGGGGTTACATGAACACTGAAGCTTTCTTT. Translated: CASTFGGYMNTEAFF. Full variable domain (remainder filled in from reference TRBV7-9 and TRBJ1-1): DTGVSQNPRHKITKRGQNVTFRCDPISEHNRLYWYRQTLGQGPEFLTYFQNEAQLEKSRLLSDRFSAERPKGSFSTLEIQRTEQGDSAMYLCASTFGGYMNTEAFFGQGTRLTVV.